This T cell receptor (beta chain) was captured in a study of cytomegalovirus exposure and HLA in healthy donors. 60 Vbeta and 13 Jbeta primers were used in PCR. The protocol was immunoSEQ multiplex PCR, while the TCRdb copy is restricted to in-frame clones and leaves out a portion. The profile covers more than 200,000 clones, with about three quarters appearing a single time and 15% to 18% taken by the ten largest. This CDR3 contains 15 residues. Trimming removed 1 base from V and 6 bases from J, with 13 bases in between. In germline, CDR1 is SGHDT, CDR2 YYEEEE. Sequencing used PBMCs. The chain recombines TRBV5-6 with TRBJ2-2, with D perhaps TRBD1 (6 bases). The origin of this receptor is a man aged 40-55 years in good health and CMV-seronegative. The CDR3 protein is CASSLIQGIAGELFF. The CDR3 DNA reads as TGTGCCAGCAGCTTGATACAGGGTATCGCCGGGGAGCTGTTTTTT.